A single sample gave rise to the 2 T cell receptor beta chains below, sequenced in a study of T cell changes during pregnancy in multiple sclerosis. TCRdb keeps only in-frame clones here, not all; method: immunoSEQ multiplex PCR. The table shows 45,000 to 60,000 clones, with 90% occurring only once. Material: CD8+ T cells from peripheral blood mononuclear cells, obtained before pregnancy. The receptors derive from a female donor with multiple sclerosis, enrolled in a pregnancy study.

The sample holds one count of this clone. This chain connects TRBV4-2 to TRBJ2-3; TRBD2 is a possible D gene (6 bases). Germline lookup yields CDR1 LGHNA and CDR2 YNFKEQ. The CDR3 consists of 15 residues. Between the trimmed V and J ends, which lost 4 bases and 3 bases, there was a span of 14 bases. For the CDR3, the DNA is TGTGCCAGCAGCCCCAGGCGGGGAGAGACAGATACGCAGTATTTT. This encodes CASSPRRGETDTQYF.

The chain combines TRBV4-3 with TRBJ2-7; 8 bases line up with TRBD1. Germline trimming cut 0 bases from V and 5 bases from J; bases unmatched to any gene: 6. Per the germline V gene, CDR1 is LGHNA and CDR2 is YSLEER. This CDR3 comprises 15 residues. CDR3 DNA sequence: TGCGCCAGCAGCCAAGATCACACAGGGGGAGACGAGCAGTACTTC. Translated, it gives CASSQDHTGGDEQYF.